This T cell receptor (beta chain) emerged from a study of radiotherapy plus CTLA-4 blockade in lung cancer. Study-level information: Disease control was present in 30% to 40% of patients, and objective responses in roughly 17%. Study results and limitations: Alongside interferon-beta, early blood T cell clone dynamics were reportedly the best predictor of response. Expansion in blood of tumor-derived TCR clones was seen after radiotherapy plus ipilimumab.

Only in-frame clones appear in the TCRdb table, and some are missing; sequencing was by immunoSEQ multiplex PCR. The sample holds some 43,000 clones, about 81% seen once. It was focal radiation plus CTLA-4 blockade with ipilimumab that patients with chemo-refractory metastatic non-small-cell lung cancer received. The CDR3 runs 15 residues. From germline, CDR1 is MDHEN and CDR2 SYDVKM. With 2 bases clipped from V and 5 bases from J, the junction kept 8 bases outside the gene matches. For this clone: Its specificity is not known.

The source material was peripheral blood, sampled from a patient treated with radiotherapy plus ipilimumab. V usage is TRBV28 and J usage is TRBJ1-2; TRBD1 matches at 7 bases. The TCR comes from a human donor with non-small cell lung cancer who had stable disease on radiotherapy plus ipilimumab. The CDR3 reads CASSLQAGGTYGYTF. The CDR3 nucleotides read TGTGCCAGCAGTTTACAGGCAGGGGGTACATATGGCTACACCTTC.